The 6 T cell receptor beta chains listed next were all sequenced from one sample in a study of lymphopenia after photon versus proton radiotherapy. Here immunoSEQ multiplex PCR was the method, and the copy in TCRdb shows in-frame clones only, minus some. The data show around 64,000 clones, with 75% to 90% seen just once and around 13% held by the top ten. The sequencing here drew on peripheral blood, taken from a patient treated with proton-based radiotherapy. The source of these receptors is a man older than 75 with esophageal cancer.

The CDR3 loop reads CASSLWSSRGGQPQHF. In DNA, the CDR3 is TGTGCCAGCAGCTTGTGGTCCTCCCGAGGGGGTCAGCCCCAGCATTTT. The V call is TRBV5-6, the J call TRBJ1-5, with D tentatively TRBD1 (6 bases). Per the germline V gene, CDR1 is SGHDT and CDR2 is YYEEEE. V lost 1 base to trimming and J lost 6 bases, with 17 bases between them. The CDR3 extends over 16 amino acids. The variable domain in full, with the rest retrieved from reference TRBV5-6 and TRBJ1-5, is DAGVTQSPTHLIKTRGQQVTLRCSPKSGHDTVSWYQQALGQGPQFIFQYYEEEERQRGNFPDRFSGHQFPNYSSELNVNALLLGDSALYLCASSLWSSRGGQPQHFGDGTRLSIL.

The chain combines TRBV28 with TRBJ2-5, with D tentatively TRBD2 (5 bases). The CDR3 is made up of 14 amino acids. V dropped 5 bases and J dropped 9 bases, with 19 bases sitting between them. Looked up from germline, CDR1 is MDHEN and CDR2 is SYDVKM. CDR3 sequence reads: CASSPGLLGRPQYF. The DNA for the CDR3 is TGTGCCAGCAGTCCAGGACTCCTTGGGAGACCCCAGTACTTC.

The V gene is TRBV2, the J gene TRBJ2-7; D might be TRBD1 or TRBD2, each matching 5 bases. The ends were cut back, 2 bases at V and 9 bases at J, with 20 bases in the middle. Germline lookup yields CDR1 SNHLY and CDR2 FYNNEI. This CDR3 has 15 amino acids. The CDR3 DNA is TGTGCCAGCAGTGAACTGCGTGGGACCCTCTCCGTGCAGTACTTC. Its protein product is CASSELRGTLSVQYF. Supplemented by reference TRBV2 and TRBJ2-7, the full variable domain reads EPEVTQTPSHQVTQMGQEVILRCVPISNHLYFYWYRQILGQKVEFLVSFYNNEISEKSEIFDDQFSVERPDGSNFTLKIRSTKLEDSAMYFCASSELRGTLSVQYFGPGTRLTVT.

The rearrangement links TRBV2 to TRBJ2-7; 8 bases agree with TRBD1. Germline V CDR1 and CDR2: SNHLY, FYNNEI. With 5 bases clipped from V and 1 base from J, the junction kept 4 bases outside the gene matches. CDR3 size: 14 residues. The DNA of the CDR3 is TGTGCCAGCAGTTTGGACAGGGAGTCCTACGAGCAGTACTTC. Translation gives CASSLDRESYEQYF.

The V call is TRBV19, the J call TRBJ1-5; no clear D gene. Germline V CDR1 and CDR2: LNHDA, SQIVND (reference sequence). With 3 bases removed from V and 0 bases from J, the gap between germline ends came to 9 bases. There are 15 residues in the CDR3. CDR3 coding DNA: TGTGCCAGTAGTATGGAACAGATTAGCAATCAGCCCCAGCATTTT. It translates to CASSMEQISNQPQHF.

V and J are TRBV2 and TRBJ2-5; D not certain. V lost 4 bases and J lost 5, with 8 bases in between. The CDR3 loop spans 12 amino acids. The germline gives CDR1 SNHLY, CDR2 FYNNEI. Here the CDR3 reads CASSVLGETQYF. Here the CDR3 DNA reads TGTGCCAGCAGTGTCTTAGGGGAGACCCAGTACTTC.